The T cell receptor beta chain described here comes from a study of neoadjuvant nivolumab and ipilimumab in lung cancer. Broader study findings: Blood richness before therapy tracked richness in tumors resected after neoadjuvant therapy.

Libraries were prepared by immunoSEQ multiplex PCR; TCRdb keeps only in-frame clonotypes and omits some of them. The sample yields about 9,000 clones, over 75% seen once. Points on this clone: No antigen is known for it.

With 6 bases removed from V and 3 bases from J, the gap between germline ends came to 4 bases. This CDR3 contains 11 residues. Germline values: CDR1 MNHNS, CDR2 SASEGT. This chain uses TRBV6-1 with TRBJ2-3; D gene uncertain. The specimen was tumor tissue, collected after neoadjuvant nivolumab, alone or with ipilimumab, at or shortly before surgery. This receptor was taken from an adult with non-small cell lung cancer. The chain's CDR3 is CASRNTDTQYF. The CDR3 DNA reads TGTGCCAGCAGGAATACAGATACGCAGTATTTT.